The 27 T cell receptor beta chains presented below share a single source sample, sequenced in a study of OX40 agonist ivuxolimab in advanced cancers. TCRdb's table, derived via immunoSEQ multiplex PCR, lists solely in-frame clones and lacks some. Among over 55,000 clones listed, roughly 84% were seen once. The material was CD4+ or CD8+ T cells sorted from blood, obtained in a trial of the OX40 agonist ivuxolimab. These receptor sequences come from an adult with an advanced solid tumor such as melanoma, head and neck, liver or kidney cancer.

CDR3 protein: CASSLKRGDTQYF. CDR3 DNA sequence: TGTGCCAGCAGCTTAAAACGGGGAGATACGCAGTATTTT. V and J are TRBV7-2 and TRBJ2-3; tentatively, D is TRBD2 (5 bases). V dropped 2 bases and J dropped 5 bases, with 8 bases sitting between them. The CDR3 spans 13 residues. Germline CDR1 SGHTA, CDR2 FQGNSA.

The rearrangement links TRBV19 to TRBJ2-1, with D possibly TRBD1 on 5 matching bases. This CDR3 region has 13 residues. CDR1 is LNHDA and CDR2 is SQIVND in the germline V gene (reference sequence). V dropped 4 bases and J dropped 8 bases, with 12 bases sitting between them. The CDR3 loop is CASSTKQGDEQFF. Written as DNA, the CDR3 is TGTGCCAGTAGTACAAAGCAGGGCGATGAGCAGTTCTTC.

This clone was detected only a few times. The rearrangement links TRBV14 to TRBJ1-3; D unresolved. Trimming pared 1 base from V and 5 bases from J, leaving 6 bases between. There are 13 residues in the CDR3. Looked up from germline, CDR1 is SGHDN and CDR2 is FVKESK. The CDR3 spells CASSQGMRNTIYF. CDR3 nucleotide sequence: TGTGCCAGCAGCCAAGGGATGAGAAACACCATATATTTT.

V gene TRBV7-2 combines with J gene TRBJ2-4; D is unresolved. CDR3 size: 16 residues. Trimming left V 2 bases short and J 0 bases short, with 11 bases between. Germline V CDR1 and CDR2: SGHTA, FQGNSA. The CDR3 DNA reads as TGTGCCAGCAGCTTAATTGGGGAACTAGCCAAAAACATTCAGTACTTC. Translation gives CASSLIGELAKNIQYF.

The V gene is TRBV27, the J gene TRBJ2-7; 10 bases line up with TRBD2. The germline V gene has CDR1 MNHEY and CDR2 SMNVEV (reference sequence). This CDR3 is 15 amino acids long. After removal of 7 bases from V and 1 base from J, the junction contained 7 bases not matched to a gene. Here the CDR3 DNA reads TGTGCCAGCAAACCAAGCGGGAGGGCATCCTACGAGCAGTACTTC. Translating it yields CASKPSGRASYEQYF.

The chain links TRBV6-1 to TRBJ2-7; 8 bases align to TRBD1. V lost 10 bases, J lost 5 bases, and 13 bases stayed unmatched. Germline CDR1 MNHNS, CDR2 SASEGT. The CDR3 is made up of 14 amino acids. DNA of the CDR3: TGTGCCACCCACCAACACAGGGGGTGGGACGAGCAGTACTTC. Translating gives CATHQHRGWDEQYF.

The chain is built from TRBV6-5 and TRBJ1-5, with 10 nucleotides matching TRBD1. The CDR3 loop spans 13 amino acids. The germline CDR1 and CDR2 sequences are MNHEY and SVGAGI. The ends lost 10 bases at V and 4 bases at J; junction bases unmatched: 4. The DNA for the CDR3 is TGTGCCACAGGACAGGGGGGGAATCAGCCCCAGCATTTT. Translated: CATGQGGNQPQHF.

This clone was recorded only once. J is TRBJ2-3 and V is TRBV19; 7 bases map to TRBD2. Germline CDR1 and CDR2: LNHDA and SQIVND (reference sequence). This CDR3 spans 13 amino acids. The ends lost 1 base at V and 7 bases at J; junction bases unmatched: 2. The chain's CDR3 is CASSIGGGNTQYF. In DNA, the CDR3 is TGTGCCAGTAGTATAGGGGGGGGGAATACGCAGTATTTT.

The genes are TRBV30 and TRBJ1-1; D might be TRBD1 (5 bases). This CDR3 has 13 residues. The V gene lost 2 bases and the J gene lost 6 bases, with 13 bases spanning the gap. Germline CDR1 GTSNPN, CDR2 SVGIG (reference sequence). CDR3 nucleotide sequence: TGTGCCTGGAGTCACCCGAGGGGCTCTGAAGCTTTCTTT. Amino acids: CAWSHPRGSEAFF. Supplemented by reference TRBV30 and TRBJ1-1, the full variable domain reads SQTIHQWPATLVQPVGSPLSLECTVEGTSNPNLYWYRQAAGRGLQLLFYSVGIGQISSEVPQNLSASRPQDRQFILSSKKLLLSDSGFYLCAWSHPRGSEAFFGQGTRLTVV.

This clone came up once. The chain uses TRBV25-1 and TRBJ2-1; TRBD1 matches 7 bases. There are 14 residues in the CDR3. Germline CDR1 is MGHDK and CDR2 is SYGVNS. The J segment lost 4 bases and the V segment lost 8 bases, leaving 8 bases of the junction unmatched. CDR3 protein: CASGTGAHYNEQFF. CDR3 sequence (DNA): TGTGCCAGCGGCACAGGGGCACATTACAATGAGCAGTTCTTC.

This clone has just one count. This sequence joins TRBV28 and TRBJ1-3; D is perhaps TRBD1 (6 bases). Germline V gene lookup returns CDR1 MDHEN and CDR2 SYDVKM. The CDR3 is made up of 16 amino acids. Trimming pared 3 bases from V and 3 bases from J, leaving 15 bases between. CDR3 region: CASSFFSGGVGNTIYF. The CDR3 DNA sequence: TGTGCCAGCAGTTTTTTCTCGGGGGGCGTTGGAAACACCATATATTTT.

The J gene is TRBJ1-5, the V gene TRBV7-2, with a tentative D call TRBD1 (5 bases). CDR3 length: 17 residues. V was pared by 1 base and J by 3 bases, with 16 bases between. CDR1 SGHTA and CDR2 FQGNSA come from the germline V gene. CDR3 loop: CASSLGGASTLNQPQHF. CDR3 nucleotide sequence: TGTGCCAGCAGCTTAGGAGGGGCCTCTACCCTCAATCAGCCCCAGCATTTT.

V and J are TRBV6-1 and TRBJ2-1; D tentatively reads TRBD1 or TRBD2 (5 bases each). V was cut by 2 bases and J by 9 bases, with 14 bases left in between. This CDR3 region has 14 residues. Germline lookup yields CDR1 MNHNS and CDR2 SASEGT. The chain's CDR3 is CASSESGTRVEQFF. The CDR3 nucleotides read TGTGCCAGCAGTGAATCAGGGACCCGGGTTGAGCAGTTCTTC.

V and J are TRBV11-2 and TRBJ2-1; 7 nucleotides match TRBD2. The CDR3 is 12 residues long. CDR1 SGHAT and CDR2 FQNNGV come from the germline V gene. V trimming: 1 base; J trimming: 12 bases; junction bases outside the gene matches: 3. The CDR3 bases are TGTGCCAGCAGCTTAGTGGGAGGGCTGCAGTTCTTC. Translating it yields CASSLVGGLQFF.

This clone was seen only once. The rearrangement uses TRBV6-5 and TRBJ1-2; perhaps TRBD1 as D (5 bases). This CDR3 spans 13 amino acids. CDR1 is MNHEY, CDR2 SVGAGI, per germline. V shed 8 bases and J shed 4 bases, with 14 bases lying between them. The CDR3 reads CASGIGGGYGYTF. The CDR3 nucleotides read TGTGCCAGCGGGATTGGGGGGGGCTATGGCTACACCTTC.

This clone has just one count. The chain couples TRBV5-1 to TRBJ2-5; tentatively, D is TRBD1 (6 bases). V was clipped by 3 bases and J by 1 base, with 13 bases between them. This CDR3 has 15 residues. CDR1 is SGHRS, CDR2 YFSETQ, per germline. The CDR3 loop reads CASSSSQGTQETQYF. The CDR3 bases are TGCGCCAGCAGCTCCTCCCAGGGGACCCAAGAGACCCAGTACTTC.

The chain links TRBV10-3 to TRBJ2-2, with D possibly TRBD2 on 5 matching bases. V was pared by 4 bases and J by 7 bases, with 13 bases between. CDR1 is ENHRY, CDR2 SYGVKD, per germline. This CDR3 contains 14 residues. The CDR3, as DNA: TGTGCCATCAGTGTAGCGAGCGTTGACGGGGAGCTGTTTTTT. Translated, it gives CAISVASVDGELFF.

The chain uses TRBV5-6 and TRBJ2-7; possibly TRBD1 for D (5 bases). Trimming cost V 0 bases and J 3 bases, with 10 bases left between them. Germline-derived CDR1 and CDR2 are SGHDT and YYEEEE. This CDR3 has 14 amino acids. The chain's CDR3 is CASSLGGQGYEQYF. Here the CDR3 DNA reads TGTGCCAGCAGCTTGGGTGGCCAGGGCTACGAGCAGTACTTC.

The chain joins TRBV11-2 to TRBJ1-1, with TRBD1 matching 7 bases. CDR3 size: 16 residues. V lost 5 bases to trimming and J lost 5 bases; unmatched junction nucleotides: 14. In germline, CDR1 is SGHAT, CDR2 FQNNGV. CDR3 loop: CASSRLRGRRGTEAFF. CDR3 bases: TGTGCCAGCAGCCGCCTGAGGGGGCGTAGAGGGACTGAAGCTTTCTTT.

This clone occurred a few times. V and J are TRBV5-6 and TRBJ2-7; 8 bases line up with TRBD2. Germline loops: CDR1 SGHDT, CDR2 YYEEEE. This CDR3 spans 15 amino acids. V lost 5 bases and J lost 0; bases outside the gene matches: 7. The CDR3 DNA reads as TGTGCCAGCAGATCCGAGCGGGAGTTCTCCTACGAGCAGTACTTC. This encodes CASRSEREFSYEQYF.

This chain links TRBV7-9 with TRBJ2-7; D may be TRBD1 or TRBD2 (6 bases each). V dropped 5 bases and J dropped 2 bases, with 16 bases sitting between them. Germline CDR1 reads SEHNR; CDR2 reads FQNEAQ (reference sequence). The CDR3 runs 15 residues. The CDR3 DNA is TGTGCCAGCAGCCCGGGGGCCGGGGAGCCCTACGAGCAGTACTTC. Translating gives CASSPGAGEPYEQYF.

This chain joins TRBV14 and TRBJ1-2, with TRBD1 matching 9 bases. The CDR3 is 16 amino acids. The germline V gene encodes CDR1 SGHDN and CDR2 FVKESK. The ends lost 4 bases at V and 4 bases at J; junction bases unmatched: 10. The CDR3, as DNA: TGTGCCAGCAGCCCCCCCTTGGACAGGGGAGTCTATGGCTACACCTTC. Protein product: CASSPPLDRGVYGYTF. Supplemented by reference TRBV14 and TRBJ1-2, the full variable domain reads EAGVTQFPSHSVIEKGQTVTLRCDPISGHDNLYWYRRVMGKEIKFLLHFVKESKQDESGMPNNRFLAERTGGTYSTLKVQPAELEDSGVYFCASSPPLDRGVYGYTFGSGTRLTVV.

This sequence joins TRBV7-2 and TRBJ2-7; D call uncertain. The ends were cut back, 1 base at V and 2 bases at J, with 9 bases in the middle. CDR1 SGHTA and CDR2 FQGNSA come from the germline V gene. The CDR3 loop spans 14 amino acids. CDR3 DNA: TGTGCCAGCAGCTTAGGTGAAGTGCCCTACGAGCAGTACTTC. This codes for CASSLGEVPYEQYF.

The rearrangement links TRBV5-1 to TRBJ1-2; 9 positions match TRBD1. The CDR3 runs 17 residues. V lost 5 bases to trimming and J lost 8 bases; unmatched junction nucleotides: 19. Germline CDR1 is SGHRS and CDR2 is YFSETQ. In nucleotides, the CDR3 is TGCGCCAGCAGTCCGACCGGGACAGGGACGGGCGGAGAGGGCTACACCTTC. Amino acids: CASSPTGTGTGGEGYTF. The full variable domain, in which reference TRBV5-1 and TRBJ1-2 provide the parts outside the CDR3, is KAGVTQTPRYLIKTRGQQVTLSCSPISGHRSVSWYQQTPGQGLQFLFEYFSETQRNKGNFPGRFSGRQFSNSRSEMNVSTLELGDSALYLCASSPTGTGTGGEGYTFGSGTRLTVV.

This clone was recorded at least ten times. The chain combines TRBV19 with TRBJ2-1, with D possibly being TRBD1 (5 bases). The V gene's germline CDR1 is LNHDA and CDR2 SQIVND (reference sequence). Trimming left V 4 bases short and J 6 bases short, with 16 bases between. The CDR3 loop spans 15 amino acids. The CDR3 reads CASSTTGIKGNEQFF. Written as DNA, the CDR3 is TGTGCCAGTAGTACCACAGGAATTAAAGGCAATGAGCAGTTCTTC.

J is TRBJ1-2 and V is TRBV6-5; D not resolved. The CDR3 spans 11 residues. Between the trimmed V and J ends, which lost 9 bases and 2 bases, there was a span of 7 bases. CDR1 and CDR2 (germline): MNHEY, SVGAGI. Written as DNA, the CDR3 is TGTGCCAGTTACAACAACTATGGCTACACCTTC. Amino acid sequence: CASYNNYGYTF.

This clone has only one observation. V usage is TRBV7-9 and J usage is TRBJ2-1, with D possibly matching TRBD2 (5 bases). The germline CDR1 and CDR2 sequences are SEHNR and FQNEAQ (reference sequence). Trimming pared 0 bases from V and 6 bases from J, leaving 15 bases between. CDR3 length: 16 amino acids. The CDR3 reads CASSLASLRRLNEQFF. CDR3 bases: TGTGCCAGCAGCTTAGCGAGTTTGAGGAGGCTCAATGAGCAGTTCTTC. The full variable domain, completed using reference TRBV7-9 and TRBJ2-1, is DTGVSQNPRHKITKRGQNVTFRCDPISEHNRLYWYRQTLGQGPEFLTYFQNEAQLEKSRLLSDRFSAERPKGSFSTLEIQRTEQGDSAMYLCASSLASLRRLNEQFFGPGTRLTVL.